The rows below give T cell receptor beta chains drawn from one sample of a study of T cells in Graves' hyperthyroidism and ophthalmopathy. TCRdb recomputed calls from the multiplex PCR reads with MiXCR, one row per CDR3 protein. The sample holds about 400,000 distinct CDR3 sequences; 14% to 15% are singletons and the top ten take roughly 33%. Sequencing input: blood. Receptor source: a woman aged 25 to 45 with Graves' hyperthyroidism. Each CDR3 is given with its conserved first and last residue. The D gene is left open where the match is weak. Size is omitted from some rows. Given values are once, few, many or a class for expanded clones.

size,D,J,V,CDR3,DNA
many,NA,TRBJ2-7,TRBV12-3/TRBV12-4,CASSFGPYYEQYF,TGTGCCAGCAGTTTTGGGCCATACTACGAGCAGTACTTC
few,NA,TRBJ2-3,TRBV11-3,CASSLGVGRRVTDTQYF,TGTGCCAGCAGCTTAGGGGTTGGGCGACGCGTCACAGATACGCAGTATTTT
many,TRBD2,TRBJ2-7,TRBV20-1,CSARIAGGATYEQYF,TGCAGTGCTAGAATAGCGGGAGGCGCAACCTACGAGCAGTACTTC
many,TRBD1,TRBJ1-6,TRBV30,CAWSVQGPRISPLHF,TGTGCCTGGAGTGTACAGGGGCCCCGGATTTCACCCCTCCACTTT
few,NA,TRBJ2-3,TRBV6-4,CASSDRSENTDTQYF,TGTGCCAGCAGTGACCGAAGCGAGAACACAGATACGCAGTATTTT
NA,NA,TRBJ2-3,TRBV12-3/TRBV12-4,CASSKHRGRTDTQYF,TGTGCCAGCAGTAAACACCGGGGGCGTACAGATACGCAGTATTTT
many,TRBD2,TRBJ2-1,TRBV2,CASRRRERNNEQFF,TGTGCCAGCAGGCGGCGGGAGCGCAACAATGAGCAGTTCTTC
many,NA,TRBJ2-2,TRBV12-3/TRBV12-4,CATLLASEAGELFF,TGTGCCACCCTACTGGCTAGCGAGGCCGGGGAGCTGTTTTTT
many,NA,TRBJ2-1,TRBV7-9,CASSLVGDRYNEQFF,TGTGCCAGCAGCTTAGTGGGAGATCGGTACAATGAGCAGTTCTTC
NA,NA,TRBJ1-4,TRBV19,CASSTTDGLEKLFF,TGTGCCAGTAGTACCACGGACGGGCTAGAAAAACTGTTTTTT
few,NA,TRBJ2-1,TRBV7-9,CASSSGTQIYNEQFF,TGTGCCAGCAGCTCCGGGACTCAAATTTACAATGAGCAGTTCTTC
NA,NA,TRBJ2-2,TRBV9,CASSSRVGQANTGELFF,TGTGCCAGCAGCTCCCGAGTGGGACAAGCGAACACCGGGGAGCTGTTTTTT
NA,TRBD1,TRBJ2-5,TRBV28,CASSRLGGQGKETQYF,TGTGCCAGCAGTAGGCTAGGAGGACAGGGAAAAGAGACCCAGTACTTC